This T cell receptor (beta chain) was sequenced during a study of T cells expressing NK-cell markers. Looking at the study overall: Beta-chain profiling covered CD3+CD56+NKG2C+, CD3+CD56+NKG2C- and CD3+CD56-NKG2C+ sorted subsets. Findings and limits, study-wide: Also leading the CD3+CD56-NKG2C+ fraction in a few donors were these clonotypes.

About this clonotype: The target antigen is unknown.

For each CDR3 protein, TCRdb gives one entry from its re-call of the 5' RACE reads, without DNA. The sample table sets out approximately 110,000 distinct CDR3 sequences. CDR1 and CDR2 from the germline V gene are SGHTA and FQGNSA. The CDR3 totals 16 residues. This sequence was found in a woman aged 18-70 years in good health. The V gene is TRBV7-2, the J gene TRBJ2-3. The sample comprised blood T cells: a sorted CD56 or NKG2C T cell subset, CD4+ or CD8+ T cells, or bulk PBMC T cells (not recorded which). The CDR3 reads CASSLSLAGVTDTQYF. Full variable domain (outside the CDR3, taken from reference TRBV7-2 and TRBJ2-3): GAGVSQSPSNKVTEKGKDVELRCDPISGHTALYWYRQSLGQGLEFLIYFQGNSAPDKSGLPSDRFSAERTGGSVSTLTIQRTQQEDSAVYLCASSLSLAGVTDTQYFGPGTRLTVL.